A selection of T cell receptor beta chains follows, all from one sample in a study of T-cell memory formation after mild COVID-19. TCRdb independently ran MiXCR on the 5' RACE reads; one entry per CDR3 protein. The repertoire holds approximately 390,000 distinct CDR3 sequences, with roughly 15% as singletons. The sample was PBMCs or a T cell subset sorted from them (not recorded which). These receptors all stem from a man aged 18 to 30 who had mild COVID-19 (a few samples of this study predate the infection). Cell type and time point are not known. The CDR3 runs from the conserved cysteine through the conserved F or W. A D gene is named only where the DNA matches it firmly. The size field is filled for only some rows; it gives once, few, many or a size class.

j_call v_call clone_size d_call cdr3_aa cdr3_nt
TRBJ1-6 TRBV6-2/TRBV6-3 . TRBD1 CAAAGTVNSPLHF TGTGCCGCCGCCGGGACAGTTAATTCACCCCTCCACTTT
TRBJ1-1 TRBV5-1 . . CASSWAGSGSTEAFF TGCGCCAGCAGCTGGGCAGGATCGGGGAGCACTGAAGCTTTCTTT
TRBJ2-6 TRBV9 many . CASSAGGSGANVLTF TGTGCCAGCAGCGCCGGGGGAAGTGGGGCCAACGTCCTGACTTTC
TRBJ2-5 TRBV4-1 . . CASSQDFSETQYF TGCGCCAGCAGCCAAGATTTCTCGGAGACCCAGTACTTC
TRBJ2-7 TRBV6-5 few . CASSRYRALLTYEQYF TGTGCCAGCAGCCGTTACAGGGCCTTACTTACCTACGAGCAGTACTTC
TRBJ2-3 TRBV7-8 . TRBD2 CSGAVGDTDTQYF TGTAGCGGGGCCGTAGGGGACACAGATACGCAGTATTTT
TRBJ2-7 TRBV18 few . CASSPVNHEQYF TGTGCCAGCTCACCAGTAAACCACGAGCAGTACTTC
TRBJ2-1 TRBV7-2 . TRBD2 CASSLQRGLYNEQFF TGTGCCAGCAGCTTACAGCGGGGCCTATACAATGAGCAGTTCTTC
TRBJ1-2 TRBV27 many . CASSSPSGGYTF TGTGCCAGCAGTTCGCCGAGTGGTGGCTACACCTTC
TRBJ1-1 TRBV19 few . CASQQRNTEAFF TGTGCCAGCCAACAGAGGAACACTGAAGCTTTCTTT
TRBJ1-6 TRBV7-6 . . CASSLALGSYNSPLHF TGTGCCAGCAGCTTAGCACTAGGTTCCTATAATTCACCCCTCCACTTT
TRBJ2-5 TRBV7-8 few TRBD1 CASVARQGRSETQYF TGTGCCAGCGTCGCACGACAGGGGAGATCGGAGACCCAGTACTTC
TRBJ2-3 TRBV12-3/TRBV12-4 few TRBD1 CASSSGTGPTDTQYF TGTGCCAGCAGCTCGGGGACAGGGCCCACAGATACGCAGTATTTT
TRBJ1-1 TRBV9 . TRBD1 CASSTGQGASTEAFF TGTGCCAGCAGCACCGGACAGGGGGCAAGCACTGAAGCTTTCTTT
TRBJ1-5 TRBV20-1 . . CSALGSYSNQPQHF TGCAGCGCACTGGGCTCTTATAGCAATCAGCCCCAGCATTTT
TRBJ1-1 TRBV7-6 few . CASTSGNTEAFF TGTGCCAGCACTTCCGGTAACACTGAAGCTTTCTTT
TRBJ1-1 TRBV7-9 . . CASSPGEVTRNTEAFF TGTGCCAGCAGCCCCGGGGAGGTTACCCGAAACACTGAAGCTTTCTTT
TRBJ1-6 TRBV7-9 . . CASSLARGFNSPLHF TGTGCCAGCAGCTTAGCGCGGGGGTTCAATTCACCCCTCCACTTT
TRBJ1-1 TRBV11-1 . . CASSPPGRVTEAFF TGTGCCAGCAGTCCCCCGGGGCGAGTCACTGAAGCTTTCTTT
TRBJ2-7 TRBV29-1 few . CSVVGGLSYEQYF TGCAGCGTTGTCGGCGGGTTATCTTACGAGCAGTACTTC
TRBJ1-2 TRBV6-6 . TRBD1 CASSYLGQAYGYTF TGTGCCAGCAGTTACCTTGGACAGGCTTATGGCTACACCTTC
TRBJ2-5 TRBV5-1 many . CASSLVGDNQETQYF TGCGCCAGCAGCTTGGTCGGGGACAACCAAGAGACCCAGTACTTC